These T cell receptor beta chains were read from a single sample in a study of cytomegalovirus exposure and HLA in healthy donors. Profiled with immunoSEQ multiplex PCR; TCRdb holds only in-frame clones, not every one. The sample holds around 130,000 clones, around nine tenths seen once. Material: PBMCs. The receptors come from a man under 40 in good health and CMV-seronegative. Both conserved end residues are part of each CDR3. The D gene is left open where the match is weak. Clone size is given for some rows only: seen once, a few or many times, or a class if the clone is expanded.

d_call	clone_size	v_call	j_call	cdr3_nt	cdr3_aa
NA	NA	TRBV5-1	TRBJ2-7	TGCGCCAGCAGCTGGGACTTTCCCTCCTACGAGCAGTACTTC	CASSWDFPSYEQYF
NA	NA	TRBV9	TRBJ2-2	TGTGCCAGCAGCGTGTCACTAACCTTTATTAACACCGGGGAGCTGTTTTTT	CASSVSLTFINTGELFF
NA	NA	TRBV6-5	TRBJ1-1	TGTGCCAGCAGTTACGGTGGCAGTATGGACACTGAAGCTTTCTTT	CASSYGGSMDTEAFF
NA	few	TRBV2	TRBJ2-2	TGTGCCAGCAGTGAACCCGGGGTGGAGCTGTTTTTT	CASSEPGVELFF
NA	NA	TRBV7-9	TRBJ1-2	TGTGCCAGCACCGGGGGGGGTCCGGCGACGTACGGCTACACCTTC	CASTGGGPATYGYTF
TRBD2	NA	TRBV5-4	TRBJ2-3	TGTGCCAGCAGCCTTGGGAGGGTTTGCACAGATACGCAGTATTTT	CASSLGRVCTDTQYF
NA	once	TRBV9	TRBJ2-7	TGTGCCAGCAGCGTAGCGGCCAGGGCGCCCTACGAGCAGTACTTC	CASSVAARAPYEQYF
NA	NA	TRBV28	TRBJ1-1	TGTGCCAGCAGTTCCCCGGGGAGGGGGAACACTGAAGCTTTCTTT	CASSSPGRGNTEAFF
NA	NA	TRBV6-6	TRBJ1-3	TGTGCCAGCAGTTACTCGAGAGTCAACTCTGGAAACACCATATATTTT	CASSYSRVNSGNTIYF
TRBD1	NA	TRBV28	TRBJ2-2	TGTGCCAGCAGGCCACCGGGACAGGACACCGGGGAGCTGTTTTTT	CASRPPGQDTGELFF
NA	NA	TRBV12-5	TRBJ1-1	TGTGCTAGTGGTTTGCCCCAGGTCGGGGGCACTGAAGCTTTCTTT	CASGLPQVGGTEAFF
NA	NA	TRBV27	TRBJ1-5	TGTGCCAGCAGTTTATTAGGGGGCAATCAGCCCCAGCATTTT	CASSLLGGNQPQHF
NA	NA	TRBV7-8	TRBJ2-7	TGTGCCAGCAGCTTATTAGGGACTCACCACGAGCAGTACTTC	CASSLLGTHHEQYF
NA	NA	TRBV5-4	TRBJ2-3	TGTGCCAGCAGCTTGGACGGTCCTCTCACAGATACGCAGTATTTT	CASSLDGPLTDTQYF
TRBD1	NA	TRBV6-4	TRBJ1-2	TGTGCCAGCAGTGGCAGCCGGGAAGGGACAGCATTTTCTAACTATGGCTACACCTTC	CASSGSREGTAFSNYGYTF
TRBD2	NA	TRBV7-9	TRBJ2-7	TGTGCCAGCACCTCCTTCGCGGGGGGGACCTACGAGCAGTACTTC	CASTSFAGGTYEQYF
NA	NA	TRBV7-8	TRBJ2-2	TGTGCCAGCAGCTTACCCCAGGGAACTAACACCGGGGAGCTGTTTTTT	CASSLPQGTNTGELFF
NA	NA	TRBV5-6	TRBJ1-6	TGTGCCAGCAGGGACACCCGAAATTCACCCCTCCACTTT	CASRDTRNSPLHF
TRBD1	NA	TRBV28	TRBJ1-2	TGTGCCAGCAGTTTGATGGGACAGGGCCACTATGGCTACACCTTC	CASSLMGQGHYGYTF
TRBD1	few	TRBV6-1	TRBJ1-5	TGTGCCAGCAGCGAAGACAGGGGCAGCAATCAGCCCCAGCATTTT	CASSEDRGSNQPQHF
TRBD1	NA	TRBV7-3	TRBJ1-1	TGTGCCAGCAGCCAGGGACAGGGGGCGTTGACTGAAGCTTTCTTT	CASSQGQGALTEAFF
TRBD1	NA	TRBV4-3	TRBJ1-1	TGCGCCAGCAGCCAAGCGCCCACGGGACAGGGGATCGCTGAAGCTTTCTTT	CASSQAPTGQGIAEAFF
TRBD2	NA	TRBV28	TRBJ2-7	TGTGCCAGCAGTCTTCTTCTTTTCCGCGGACTAGCGGGGGGACTGTCCTACGAGCAGTACTTC	CASSLLLFRGLAGGLSYEQYF
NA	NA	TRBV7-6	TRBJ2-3	TGTGCCAGCAGCTTAAGAGGGTCGTCAGTCGCTAGCACAGATACGCAGTATTTT	CASSLRGSSVASTDTQYF
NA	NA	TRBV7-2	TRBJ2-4	TGTGCCAGCAGCTTGGCGAGGGAACAAAACATTCAGTACTTC	CASSLAREQNIQYF
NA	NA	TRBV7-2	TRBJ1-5	TGTGCCAGCAGCTTAGCAGACAGGAGCAATCAGCCCCAGCATTTT	CASSLADRSNQPQHF
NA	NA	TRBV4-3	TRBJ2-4	TGCGCCAGCAGCCAAGAGGGGGGGCCGGTAAACATTCAGTACTTC	CASSQEGGPVNIQYF
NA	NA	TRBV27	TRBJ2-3	TGTGCCAGCAGTCCGATACAGGGTGATACGCAGTATTTT	CASSPIQGDTQYF
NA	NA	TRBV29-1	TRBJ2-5	TGCAGCTCCGGAGGTAGGGGGAAAGAGACCCAGTACTTC	CSSGGRGKETQYF
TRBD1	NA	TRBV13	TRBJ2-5	TGTGCCAGCAGCTCAGTAGGGATACAGGGGGAGACCCAGTACTTC	CASSSVGIQGETQYF
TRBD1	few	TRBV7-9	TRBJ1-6	TGTGCCAGCAGCCATACAGGGGTTAATTCACCCCTCCACTTT	CASSHTGVNSPLHF
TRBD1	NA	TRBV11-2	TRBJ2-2	TGTGCCAGCAGCTCCCAGGGGGCAAGCCCAAGGCTGTTTTTT	CASSSQGASPRLFF
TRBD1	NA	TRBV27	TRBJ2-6	TGTGCCAGCAAACGGACAGGGGCCTTCTCTGGGGCCAACGTCCTGACTTTC	CASKRTGAFSGANVLTF
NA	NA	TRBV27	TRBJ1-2	TGTGCCAGCAGCGAAATAACATCAGGGGCTGGCTACACCTTC	CASSEITSGAGYTF
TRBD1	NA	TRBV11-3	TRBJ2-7	TGTGCCAGCAGCTCGGGGACAGGGAGCTACGAGCAGTACTTC	CASSSGTGSYEQYF
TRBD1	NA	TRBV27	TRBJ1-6	TGTGCCAGCAGTTACCTGACAGGGAGAGGTGATTCACCCCTCCACTTT	CASSYLTGRGDSPLHF
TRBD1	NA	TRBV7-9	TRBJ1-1	TGTGCCAGCAGCAGTGACAGGGATAAGATGAACACTGAAGCTTTCTTT	CASSSDRDKMNTEAFF
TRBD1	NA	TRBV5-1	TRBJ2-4	TGCGCCAGCAGCGGACAGGGGGGCAAAAACATTCAGTACTTC	CASSGQGGKNIQYF
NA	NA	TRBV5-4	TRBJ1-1	TGTGCCAGCAGCTTGGGGGAGCAGCCCGGAGGTGACACTGAAGCTTTCTTT	CASSLGEQPGGDTEAFF
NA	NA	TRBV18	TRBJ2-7	TGTGCCAGCTCACGACAGGAGAACTACGAGCAGTACTTC	CASSRQENYEQYF
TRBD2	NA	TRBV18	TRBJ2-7	TGTGCCAGCTCACGTGGGACTAGCGGGCAGGTTGACTACGAGCAGTACTTC	CASSRGTSGQVDYEQYF
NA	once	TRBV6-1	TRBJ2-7	TGTGCCAGCAGTGAGCTGGCCAGCTCCTACGAGCAGTACTTC	CASSELASSYEQYF
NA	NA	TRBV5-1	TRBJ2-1	TGCGCCAGCAGCTTCGACAGATACAATAAGCAGTTCTTC	CASSFDRYNKQFF